This is a list of T cell receptor beta chains from one sample in a study of T cells in Graves' hyperthyroidism and ophthalmopathy. One entry per CDR3 protein, called by TCRdb with MiXCR from the multiplex PCR reads. The sample shows roughly 360,000 distinct CDR3 sequences, 13% of them seen only once. Sequencing used blood. The receptor source for this set is a young man with Graves' hyperthyroidism that later progressed to Graves' ophthalmopathy. The CDR3 runs from the conserved cysteine through the conserved F or W. D genes are given only for firm matches. Clone size, where shown, is once, few, many, or a class for clones that have expanded.

v_call	d_call	clone_size	cdr3_length	j_call	cdr3_aa	cdr3_nt
TRBV12-3/TRBV12-4	.	.	15	TRBJ1-6	CASSFADRRNSPLHF	TGTGCCAGCAGTTTCGCTGACAGGCGGAATTCACCCCTCCACTTT
TRBV6-1	.	.	16	TRBJ2-5	CASLGAIGRLQETQYF	TGTGCCAGCCTAGGAGCAATAGGTCGACTTCAAGAGACCCAGTACTTC
TRBV28	.	many	11	TRBJ1-5	CASGSISPSIF	.
TRBV5-1	.	many	13	TRBJ2-7	CASSLAADYEQYF	TGCGCCAGCAGCTTAGCAGCAGACTACGAGCAGTACTTC
TRBV28	TRBD1	many	12	TRBJ1-1	CASITGGTEAFF	TGTGCCAGCATCACAGGGGGCACTGAAGCTTTCTTT
TRBV24-1	.	many	15	TRBJ2-1	CATSDMGTLNNEQFF	TGTGCCACCAGTGATATGGGGACCCTTAACAATGAGCAGTTCTTC
TRBV7-9	TRBD2	many	17	TRBJ2-1	CASSSRGGTPGYNEQFF	TGTGCCAGCAGCTCCCGGGGGGGGACCCCAGGCTACAATGAGCAGTTCTTC
TRBV18	.	many	14	TRBJ2-2	CASTSRLNTGELFF	TGTGCCAGCACAAGCAGGCTCAACACCGGGGAGCTGTTTTTT
TRBV4-1	.	.	13	TRBJ1-2	CASSQFGNYGYTF	TGCGCCAGCAGCCAATTCGGAAACTATGGCTACACCTTC
TRBV20-1	TRBD2	many	16	TRBJ2-7	CSARSSGGILTYEQYF	TGCAGTGCTAGAAGTAGCGGGGGGATACTAACCTACGAGCAGTACTTC
TRBV12-3/TRBV12-4	.	few	13	TRBJ1-4	CASSFWINEKLFF	TGTGCCAGCAGTTTTTGGATTAATGAAAAACTGTTTTTT
TRBV19	TRBD2	.	15	TRBJ2-3	CASSISRRGGDTQYF	TGTGCCAGTAGTATTTCGAGGCGGGGGGGCGATACGCAGTATTTT
TRBV7-8	.	.	13	TRBJ2-3	CASSGRQIYTQYF	TGTGCCAGCAGCGGTCGACAGATTTATACGCAGTATTTT
TRBV4-1	.	many	15	TRBJ2-5	CASSRSSRERETQYF	TGCGCCAGCAGCCGGAGCTCCAGGGAGCGAGAGACCCAGTACTTC
TRBV7-2	TRBD1	many	15	TRBJ1-2	CASSTRQGANYGYTF	TGTGCCAGCAGCACAAGACAGGGGGCGAACTATGGCTACACCTTC
TRBV7-2	.	.	15	TRBJ2-5	CASSFPAAPMGTQYF	TGTGCCAGCAGCTTCCCAGCGGCCCCCATGGGGACCCAGTACTTC
TRBV28	.	many	16	TRBJ1-1	CASSLIGRGVYTEAFF	TGTGCCAGCAGTTTAATTGGGCGGGGGGTGTACACTGAAGCTTTCTTT
TRBV11-3	.	many	17	TRBJ1-1	CASSSFWNPGPNTEAFF	TGTGCCAGCAGCTCTTTTTGGAACCCAGGCCCTAACACTGAAGCTTTCTTT
TRBV5-1	TRBD1	.	15	TRBJ2-5	CASSLKDRLGETQYF	TGCGCCAGCAGCTTGAAGGACAGGCTAGGCGAGACCCAGTACTTC
TRBV10-1	.	few	15	TRBJ2-3	CASSDYIAATDTQYF	TGCGCCAGCAGTGACTACATCGCCGCCACAGATACGCAGTATTTT
TRBV12-3/TRBV12-4	TRBD2	many	13	TRBJ2-5	CASSASGEETQYF	TGTGCCAGCAGTGCTAGCGGGGAAGAGACCCAGTACTTC
TRBV4-1	TRBD2	.	16	TRBJ2-7	CASSQEVGTSGYEQYF	TGCGCCAGCAGCCAAGAGGTTGGGACTAGCGGCTACGAGCAGTACTTC
TRBV6-5	TRBD1	.	17	TRBJ2-1	CASSYHPPGQGIDEQFF	TGTGCCAGCAGTTACCACCCCCCGGGACAGGGTATCGATGAGCAGTTCTTC
TRBV20-1	.	.	11	TRBJ2-5	CSANRDGTQYF	TGCAGTGCTAACAGGGACGGGACCCAGTACTTC
TRBV18	.	few	18	TRBJ2-1	CASSPLGIHISSYNEQFF	TGTGCCAGCTCACCACTAGGGATCCACATTTCCTCCTACAATGAGCAGTTCTTC
TRBV28	.	few	17	TRBJ1-3	CASSLESPLLRGNTIYF	TGTGCCAGCAGTTTAGAATCCCCGCTCCTGCGTGGAAACACCATATATTTT
TRBV10-3	TRBD1	.	14	TRBJ2-5	CAIGTGGGQETQYF	TGTGCCATCGGAACAGGGGGTGGTCAAGAGACCCAGTACTTC
TRBV5-1	.	.	14	TRBJ1-2	CASSPTLSNYGYTF	TGCGCCAGCAGCCCGACCCTATCTAACTATGGCTACACCTTC
TRBV7-9	.	.	15	TRBJ2-3	CASSSRQFITDTQYF	TGTGCCAGCAGCTCCCGACAGTTTATCACAGATACGCAGTATTTT
TRBV28	.	many	17	TRBJ2-5	CASSLKGQALIQETQYF	TGTGCCAGCAGTTTAAAAGGGCAGGCATTGATACAAGAGACCCAGTACTTC
TRBV10-3	TRBD1	many	13	TRBJ2-7	CAISRTGGYEQYF	TGTGCCATCTCCCGGACAGGGGGCTACGAGCAGTACTTC
TRBV2	TRBD2	many	15	TRBJ2-3	CASSATSGRTDTQYF	TGTGCCAGCAGCGCGACTAGCGGGAGGACAGATACGCAGTATTTT